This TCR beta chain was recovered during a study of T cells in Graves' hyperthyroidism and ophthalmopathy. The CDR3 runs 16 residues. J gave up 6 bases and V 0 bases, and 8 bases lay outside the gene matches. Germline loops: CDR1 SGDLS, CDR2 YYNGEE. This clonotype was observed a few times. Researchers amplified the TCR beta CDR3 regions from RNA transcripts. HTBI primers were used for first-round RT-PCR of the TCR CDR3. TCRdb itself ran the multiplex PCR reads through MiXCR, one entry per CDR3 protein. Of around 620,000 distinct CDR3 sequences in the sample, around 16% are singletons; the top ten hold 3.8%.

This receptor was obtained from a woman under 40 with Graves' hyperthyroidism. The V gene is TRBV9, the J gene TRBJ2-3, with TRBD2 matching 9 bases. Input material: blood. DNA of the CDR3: TGTGCCAGCAGCGTAGATTCGCGGGAGGGCCGTGATACGCAGTATTTT. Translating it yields CASSVDSREGRDTQYF.